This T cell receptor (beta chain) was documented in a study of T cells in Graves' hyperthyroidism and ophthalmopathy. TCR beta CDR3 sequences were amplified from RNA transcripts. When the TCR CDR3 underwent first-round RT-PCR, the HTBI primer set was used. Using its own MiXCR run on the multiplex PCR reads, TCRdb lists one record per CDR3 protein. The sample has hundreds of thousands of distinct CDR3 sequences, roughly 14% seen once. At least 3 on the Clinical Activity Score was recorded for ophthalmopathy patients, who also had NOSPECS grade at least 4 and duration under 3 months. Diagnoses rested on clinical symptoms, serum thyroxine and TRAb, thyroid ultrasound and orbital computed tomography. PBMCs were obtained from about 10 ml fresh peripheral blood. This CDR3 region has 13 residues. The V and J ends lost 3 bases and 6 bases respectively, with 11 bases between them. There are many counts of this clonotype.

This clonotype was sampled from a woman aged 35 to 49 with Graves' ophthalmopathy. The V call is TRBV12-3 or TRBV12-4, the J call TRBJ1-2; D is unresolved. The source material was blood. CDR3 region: CASSLTIEDGYTF. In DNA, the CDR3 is TGTGCCAGCAGTTTGACGATTGAGGATGGCTACACCTTC.